The rows below give T cell receptor beta chains drawn from one sample of a study of T cell responses to AZD1222 COVID-19 vaccine. Produced via immunoSEQ multiplex PCR; TCRdb's table is partial and in-frame only. The sample comprises about 120,000 clones, around 89% of which are singletons, and approximately 1.5% rests with the top ten. The sample in question was peripheral blood, obtained on day 0 of AZD1222 vaccination. Receptors were obtained from an adult in good health. Each CDR3 is given with its conserved first and last residue. The order of the fields is D gene, V gene, CDR3 length, clone size, J gene, CDR3 DNA, CDR3 protein. The D gene is left open where the match is weak. Size values are once, few and many counts, or a class for expanded clones, and some rows have none.

D: .; V: TRBV7-3; length: 13; size: .; J: TRBJ1-1; DNA: TGTGCCAGCAGCGACTCTCCGGGAAGAGGAGCTTTCTTT; CDR3: CASSDSPGRGAFF
D: .; V: TRBV24-1; length: 13; size: .; J: TRBJ2-4; DNA: TGTGCCACCAGTGGGGATGCAGGGGTTAATCAGTACTTC; CDR3: CATSGDAGVNQYF
D: .; V: TRBV19; length: 14; size: .; J: TRBJ1-2; DNA: TGTGCCAGTAGTATAGAACGGCGTAACTATGGCTACACCTTC; CDR3: CASSIERRNYGYTF
D: .; V: TRBV18; length: 15; size: .; J: TRBJ2-1; DNA: TGTGCCAGCTCACCATTGGACGGGATAACCAATGAGCAGTTCTTC; CDR3: CASSPLDGITNEQFF
D: .; V: TRBV30; length: 12; size: .; J: TRBJ2-3; DNA: TGTGCCTGGAGCCCGACAGCAGATACGCAGTATTTT; CDR3: CAWSPTADTQYF
D: TRBD2; V: TRBV27; length: 17; size: .; J: TRBJ2-1; DNA: TGTGCCAGCAGTAATGGAGGACTAGCGGGAACCTACAATGAGCAGTTCTTC; CDR3: CASSNGGLAGTYNEQFF
D: TRBD1; V: TRBV9; length: 14; size: once; J: TRBJ2-7; DNA: TGTGCCAGCAGCTTCCGGGACAGCGCCTACGAGCAGTACTTC; CDR3: CASSFRDSAYEQYF
D: .; V: TRBV5-4; length: 14; size: .; J: TRBJ2-7; DNA: TGTGCCAGCAGTCTAGGGGGGAGGGCCTACGAGCAGTACTTC; CDR3: CASSLGGRAYEQYF
D: .; V: TRBV10-3; length: 13; size: .; J: TRBJ2-1; DNA: TGTGCCATCAGGGGGGAGACTGACAATGAGCAGTTCTTC; CDR3: CAIRGETDNEQFF
D: TRBD1; V: TRBV10-1; length: 15; size: .; J: TRBJ2-3; DNA: TGCGCCAGCGCACGAGGGACAGACAGCACAGATACGCAGTATTTT; CDR3: CASARGTDSTDTQYF
D: TRBD1; V: TRBV13; length: 14; size: .; J: TRBJ1-5; DNA: TGTGCCAGCAGCTTAGGCAGGGGGTATCAGCCCCAGCATTTT; CDR3: CASSLGRGYQPQHF
D: TRBD1; V: TRBV6-5; length: 15; size: .; J: TRBJ2-2; DNA: TGTGCCAGCAGTTATGACAGGGCGGGCACCGGGGAGCTGTTTTTT; CDR3: CASSYDRAGTGELFF
D: .; V: TRBV7-2; length: 15; size: .; J: TRBJ2-7; DNA: TGTGCCAGCAGCCCTCGTACCACCCCCTCCTACGAGCAGTACTTC; CDR3: CASSPRTTPSYEQYF
D: TRBD2; V: TRBV27; length: 11; size: .; J: TRBJ2-7; DNA: TGTGCCAGCAGTACCGGGACTAGCATGTACTTC; CDR3: CASSTGTSMYF
D: .; V: TRBV27; length: 14; size: .; J: TRBJ1-1; DNA: TGTGCCAGCAGTTTATCGCAGGGGCCCACTGAAGCTTTCTTT; CDR3: CASSLSQGPTEAFF
D: .; V: TRBV6-5; length: 11; size: .; J: TRBJ2-7; DNA: TGTGCCAGCAGCCAAGGGGGGGAGCAGTACTTC; CDR3: CASSQGGEQYF
D: TRBD2; V: TRBV27; length: 17; size: .; J: TRBJ2-7; DNA: TGTGCCAGCAGTTTATCGTCGTGGCGGGAGGCCTTCTACGAGCAGTACTTC; CDR3: CASSLSSWREAFYEQYF
D: .; V: TRBV7-8; length: 13; size: .; J: TRBJ2-1; DNA: TGTGCCAGCAGCTCTGCAGTTGACAATGAGCAGTTCTTC; CDR3: CASSSAVDNEQFF
D: .; V: TRBV4-1; length: 15; size: .; J: TRBJ2-3; DNA: TGCGCCAGCAGGCCGTCAGCGGCCCCAACAGATACGCAGTATTTT; CDR3: CASRPSAAPTDTQYF
D: TRBD2; V: TRBV9; length: 15; size: .; J: TRBJ2-1; DNA: TGTGCCAGCACCGAAGCGGGAGCCCAATACAATGAGCAGTTCTTC; CDR3: CASTEAGAQYNEQFF
D: TRBD1; V: TRBV30; length: 15; size: .; J: TRBJ1-5; DNA: TGTGCCTGGAGCGGACAGGGGGCTGGTAATCAGCCCCAGCATTTT; CDR3: CAWSGQGAGNQPQHF
D: .; V: TRBV5-6; length: 15; size: once; J: TRBJ1-2; DNA: TGTGCCAGCAGCCCCAAATGGGGGACTAACTATGGCTACACCTTC; CDR3: CASSPKWGTNYGYTF
D: .; V: TRBV30; length: 14; size: once; J: TRBJ1-1; DNA: TGTGCCTGGAGTGCGGACAGTTTGAACACTGAAGCTTTCTTT; CDR3: CAWSADSLNTEAFF
D: .; V: TRBV5-6; length: 15; size: .; J: TRBJ1-6; DNA: TGTGCCAGCAGCCGGGGCAGGTCTGATAATTCACCCCTCCACTTT; CDR3: CASSRGRSDNSPLHF
D: TRBD2; V: TRBV30; length: 17; size: .; J: TRBJ2-7; DNA: TGTGCCTGGGATCGGCACAGAACTAGCGGGACCACGCACGAGCAGTACTTC; CDR3: CAWDRHRTSGTTHEQYF
D: .; V: TRBV6-5; length: 16; size: once; J: TRBJ1-2; DNA: TGTGCCAGCAGTTACGCAAACAGGGCTCCTAACTATGGCTACACCTTC; CDR3: CASSYANRAPNYGYTF
D: .; V: TRBV19; length: 15; size: .; J: TRBJ2-7; DNA: TGTGCCGGTAGTATACACACTGGGCAGTCCTACGAGCAGTACTTC; CDR3: CAGSIHTGQSYEQYF
D: .; V: TRBV4-1; length: 14; size: .; J: TRBJ2-7; DNA: TGCGCCAGCAGCCTATCCGTCCGGGCCAACGAGCAGTACTTC; CDR3: CASSLSVRANEQYF
D: .; V: TRBV6-5; length: 13; size: .; J: TRBJ1-6; DNA: TGTGCCAGCACCCTTTTGATGGGTTCACCCCTCCACTTT; CDR3: CASTLLMGSPLHF
D: TRBD2; V: TRBV2; length: 16; size: .; J: TRBJ2-2; DNA: TGTGCCAGCAGTCCGCCCACTAGCGCGAACACCGGGGAGCTGTTTTTT; CDR3: CASSPPTSANTGELFF
D: TRBD2; V: TRBV5-8; length: 19; size: .; J: TRBJ2-3; DNA: TGTGCCAGCAGCTTGGATACTAGCGGACGTTGGGGAAGCACAGATACGCAGTATTTT; CDR3: CASSLDTSGRWGSTDTQYF
D: .; V: TRBV20-1; length: 10; size: .; J: TRBJ1-2; DNA: TGCAGTGCTAGCTCGGAGCGGCTCACCTTC; CDR3: CSASSERLTF
D: .; V: TRBV19; length: 13; size: .; J: TRBJ2-5; DNA: TGTGCCGCATCGACAGCGAACCTAGAGACCCAGTACTTC; CDR3: CAASTANLETQYF
D: .; V: TRBV3-1/TRBV3-2; length: 14; size: .; J: TRBJ2-7; DNA: TGTGCCAGCAGCCCTACGGGGAGCTCCTACGAGCAGTACTTC; CDR3: CASSPTGSSYEQYF
D: .; V: TRBV19; length: 13; size: .; J: TRBJ2-7; DNA: TGTGCCAGTAGTATAACCGGGACCTACGAGCAGTACTTC; CDR3: CASSITGTYEQYF
D: TRBD2; V: TRBV27; length: 15; size: .; J: TRBJ2-1; DNA: TGTGCCAGCAGTTTATCCTCGGGACTAGCGGGAGCGCAGTTCTTC; CDR3: CASSLSSGLAGAQFF
D: .; V: TRBV24-1; length: 16; size: once; J: TRBJ2-2; DNA: TGTGCCACCAGTGCCTGGGGGGAGGGGGCGACCGGGGAGCTGTTTTTT; CDR3: CATSAWGEGATGELFF
D: .; V: TRBV5-4; length: 16; size: .; J: TRBJ1-3; DNA: TGTGCCAGCAGCTTGTCCCGGACAGATACTGGAAACACCATATATTTT; CDR3: CASSLSRTDTGNTIYF
D: .; V: TRBV27; length: 13; size: .; J: TRBJ1-1; DNA: TGTGCCAGCAGTTTAGGGCAGGGGATGAAAGCTTTCTTT; CDR3: CASSLGQGMKAFF
D: .; V: TRBV5-4; length: 14; size: .; J: TRBJ2-2; DNA: TGTGCCAGCAGCTTCTCTCCGAACACCGGGGAGCTGTTTTTT; CDR3: CASSFSPNTGELFF
D: .; V: TRBV5-8; length: 13; size: .; J: TRBJ2-3; DNA: TGTGCCAGCAGCTTTTTAGGGGCAGATACGCAGTATTTT; CDR3: CASSFLGADTQYF
D: .; V: TRBV5-5; length: 15; size: .; J: TRBJ2-7; DNA: TGTGCCAGCAGCTTGGGGTCTCCCCTGGGATACGAGCAGTACTTC; CDR3: CASSLGSPLGYEQYF
D: .; V: TRBV24-1; length: 15; size: once; J: TRBJ2-3; DNA: TGTGCCACCAGTGATTTAAAAGCGATGAAAGATACGCAGTATTTT; CDR3: CATSDLKAMKDTQYF
D: TRBD1; V: TRBV10-3; length: 13; size: once; J: TRBJ1-3; DNA: TGTGCCAGCCAGACAGGGGTTGGAAACACCATATATTTT; CDR3: CASQTGVGNTIYF
D: .; V: TRBV4-3; length: 15; size: .; J: TRBJ2-1; DNA: TGCGCCAGCAGCCAAGATTCCAGAGCCTTTAATGAGCAGTTCTTC; CDR3: CASSQDSRAFNEQFF
D: .; V: TRBV25-1; length: 15; size: .; J: TRBJ1-5; DNA: TGTGCCAGCAGTGGACAGGAGAATAGCAATCAGCCCCAGCATTTT; CDR3: CASSGQENSNQPQHF
D: .; V: TRBV19; length: 19; size: .; J: TRBJ1-4; DNA: TGTGCCAGTAGTAGAGGGGAGGGCGGCCTCTATGCAACTAATGAAAAACTGTTTTTT; CDR3: CASSRGEGGLYATNEKLFF
D: .; V: TRBV9; length: 14; size: .; J: TRBJ1-2; DNA: TGTGCCAGCAGTCCCCTTGGGGAGGACTATGGCTACACCTTC; CDR3: CASSPLGEDYGYTF
D: .; V: TRBV5-1; length: 14; size: .; J: TRBJ1-2; DNA: TGCGCCAGCAGCTTGGACAGGTATAACTATGGCTACACCTTC; CDR3: CASSLDRYNYGYTF
D: .; V: TRBV19; length: 13; size: .; J: TRBJ1-5; DNA: TGTGCCAGTAGTACAGACAGAAATCAGCCCCAGCATTTT; CDR3: CASSTDRNQPQHF
D: .; V: TRBV2; length: 13; size: .; J: TRBJ1-4; DNA: TGTGCCAGCAGTGCGGGGGCGTGGGAAAAACTGTTTTTT; CDR3: CASSAGAWEKLFF
D: .; V: TRBV15; length: 16; size: .; J: TRBJ2-7; DNA: TGTGCCACCAGCAGAGCTACGGGGAGTCGAGGCCACGAGCAGTACTTC; CDR3: CATSRATGSRGHEQYF